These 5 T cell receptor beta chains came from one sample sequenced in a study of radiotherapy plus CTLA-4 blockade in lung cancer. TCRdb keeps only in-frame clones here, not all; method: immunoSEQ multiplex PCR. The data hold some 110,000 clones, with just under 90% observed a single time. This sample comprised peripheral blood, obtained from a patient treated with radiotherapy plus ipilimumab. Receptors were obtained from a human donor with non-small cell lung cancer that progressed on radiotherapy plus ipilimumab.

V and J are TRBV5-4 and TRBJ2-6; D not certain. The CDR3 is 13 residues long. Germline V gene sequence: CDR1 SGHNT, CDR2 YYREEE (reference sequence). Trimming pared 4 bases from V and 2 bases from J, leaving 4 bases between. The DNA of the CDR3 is TGTGCCAGCAGCATAACTGGGGCCAACGTCCTGACTTTC. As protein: CASSITGANVLTF.

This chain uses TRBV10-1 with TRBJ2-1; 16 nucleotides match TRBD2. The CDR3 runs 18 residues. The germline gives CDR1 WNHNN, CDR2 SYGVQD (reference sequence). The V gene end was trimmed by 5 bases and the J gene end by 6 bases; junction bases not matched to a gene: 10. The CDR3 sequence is CASSPGTSGRAQGNEQFF. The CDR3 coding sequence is TGCGCCAGCAGTCCCGGGACTAGCGGGAGGGCCCAGGGCAATGAGCAGTTCTTC.

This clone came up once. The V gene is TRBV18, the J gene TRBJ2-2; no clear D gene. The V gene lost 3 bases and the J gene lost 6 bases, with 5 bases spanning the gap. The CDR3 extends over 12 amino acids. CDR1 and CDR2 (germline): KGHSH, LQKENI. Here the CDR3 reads CASSPGPGELFF. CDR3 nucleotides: TGTGCCAGCTCACCGGGTCCCGGGGAGCTGTTTTTT.

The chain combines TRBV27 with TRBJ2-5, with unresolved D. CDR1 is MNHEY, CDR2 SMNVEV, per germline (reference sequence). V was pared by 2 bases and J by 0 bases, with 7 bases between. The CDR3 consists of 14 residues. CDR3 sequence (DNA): TGTGCCAGCAGTTTAAATGGGGACCAAGAGACCCAGTACTTC. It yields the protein CASSLNGDQETQYF.

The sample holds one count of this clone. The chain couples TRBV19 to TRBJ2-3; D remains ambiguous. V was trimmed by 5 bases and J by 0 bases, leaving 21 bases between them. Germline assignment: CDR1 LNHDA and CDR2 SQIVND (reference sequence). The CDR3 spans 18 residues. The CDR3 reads CASSRRPPDRLSTDTQYF. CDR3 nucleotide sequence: TGTGCCAGTAGTCGCAGGCCCCCTGACCGTCTGAGCACAGATACGCAGTATTTT.